This TCR beta chain was profiled in a study of cytomegalovirus exposure and HLA in healthy donors. Broader study findings: Researchers catalogued about 160 TCR beta chains as cytomegalovirus-associated.

This CDR3 has 16 amino acids. Germline trimming cut 6 bases from V and 4 bases from J; bases unmatched to any gene: 9. Germline loops: CDR1 SNHLY, CDR2 FYNNEI. Sequencing was performed with immunoSEQ multiplex PCR; in TCRdb, only in-frame clones are kept and a portion is missing. The sample shows about 130,000 clones, about 91% of them seen only once. Notes on this clone: Its target is not known.

The sequenced sample was PBMCs. The receptor's source is a woman between 18 and 30 years old in good health and CMV-seronegative. The chain employs TRBV2 and TRBJ2-1, with 10 bases fitting TRBD2. In DNA, the CDR3 is TGTGCCAGCAGCCGAGGGAGCGGGGGGGATTACAATGAGCAGTTCTTC. Its translation: CASSRGSGGDYNEQFF. The entire variable domain, with the rest obtained from reference TRBV2 and TRBJ2-1, is as follows: EPEVTQTPSHQVTQMGQEVILRCVPISNHLYFYWYRQILGQKVEFLVSFYNNEISEKSEIFDDQFSVERPDGSNFTLKIRSTKLEDSAMYFCASSRGSGGDYNEQFFGPGTRLTVL.